The 9 T cell receptor beta chains presented below share a single source sample, sequenced in a study of OX40 agonist ivuxolimab in advanced cancers. Measured with immunoSEQ multiplex PCR; TCRdb has only the in-frame clones, and not every one. The table shows around 65,000 clones, with under 95% occurring only once. Sequencing used CD4+ or CD8+ T cells sorted from blood, obtained in a trial of the OX40 agonist ivuxolimab. The receptor source for this set is an adult with an advanced solid tumor such as melanoma, head and neck, liver or kidney cancer.

The chain joins TRBV11-2 to TRBJ1-4, with TRBD1 identical over 8 bases. Looked up from germline, CDR1 is SGHAT and CDR2 is FQNNGV. The CDR3 runs to 18 residues. Trimming cost V 1 base and J 8 bases; bases outside gene matches: 15. The CDR3 DNA follows: TGTGCCAGCAGCTTAGGGCGTTTCCGGACAGGGTGGAGCGAAAAACTGTTTTTT. Residues: CASSLGRFRTGWSEKLFF.

The chain is built from TRBV7-9 and TRBJ2-3; TRBD2 agrees at 15 bases. Germline CDR1 and CDR2: SEHNR and FQNEAQ (reference sequence). V was clipped by 4 bases and J by 0 bases; unmatched bases: 5. The CDR3 is 18 amino acids. The CDR3 reads CASSYGLAGGKSTDTQYF. The CDR3 nucleotides read TGTGCCAGCAGCTACGGACTAGCGGGGGGGAAGAGCACAGATACGCAGTATTTT.

The rearrangement links TRBV5-1 to TRBJ2-3, with 8 positions matching TRBD2. V was pared by 7 bases and J by 4 bases, with 8 bases of the junction left unmatched. This CDR3 contains 14 residues. From germline, CDR1 is SGHRS and CDR2 YFSETQ. The CDR3, as DNA: TGCGCCAGCTTCAGAAGCGGGGGATCAGATACGCAGTATTTT. It codes for CASFRSGGSDTQYF.

The rearrangement links TRBV11-2 to TRBJ2-5; D perhaps matches TRBD2 (6 bases). The CDR3 has 14 amino acids. V lost 1 base, J lost 3 bases, and 9 bases lay in between. Germline CDR1 reads SGHAT; CDR2 reads FQNNGV. CDR3 amino acids: CASSLALAEETQYF. CDR3 DNA: TGTGCCAGCAGCTTAGCCTTAGCGGAAGAGACCCAGTACTTC.

This chain links TRBV19 with TRBJ1-2, with 8 bases matching TRBD1. Germline lookup yields CDR1 LNHDA and CDR2 SQIVND (reference sequence). The V and J ends lost 4 bases and 7 bases, in that order; junction bases with no gene match: 5. The CDR3 covers 13 residues. The CDR3 nucleotides are TGTGCCAGTAGTACGGACAGGGATCCTGGCTACACCTTC. Translation: CASSTDRDPGYTF.

The rearrangement links TRBV5-4 to TRBJ2-5; D may be TRBD2 (5 bases). Trimming took off 0 bases at V and 4 bases at J, with 7 bases between the two ends. Germline V lookup: CDR1 SGHNT, CDR2 YYREEE (reference sequence). CDR3 length equals 13 residues. In nucleotides, the CDR3 is TGTGCCAGCAGCTTGGTTCGGGGAGAGACCCAGTACTTC. This translates into CASSLVRGETQYF.

The gene calls are TRBV9 and TRBJ2-2, with 8 bases that match TRBD2. Unmatched junction bases numbered 12, after V lost 5 bases and J lost 6 bases. The germline V gene encodes CDR1 SGDLS and CDR2 YYNGEE. There are 16 residues in the CDR3. DNA of the CDR3: TGTGCCAGCAGTCTAGGACTAGCCGGAGGCGCCGGGGAGCTGTTTTTT. It encodes CASSLGLAGGAGELFF.

The J gene is TRBJ2-5, the V gene TRBV19; the match to TRBD2 covers 7 bases. Germline V gives CDR1 LNHDA, CDR2 SQIVND (reference sequence). The CDR3 sequence is 15 residues long. Trimming removed 5 bases from V and 0 bases from J; junction bases left unmatched: 6. The CDR3 spells CASSGSSGYQETQYF. The CDR3, as DNA: TGTGCCAGTAGTGGGTCTAGCGGTTACCAAGAGACCCAGTACTTC.

The V call is TRBV15, the J call TRBJ1-5; D call uncertain. The germline V gene has CDR1 LNHNV and CDR2 YYDKDF (reference sequence). CDR3 size: 15 residues. Trimming removed 3 bases from V and 3 bases from J, with 12 bases in between. The CDR3 reads CATSSLGGVNQPQHF. The CDR3 DNA follows: TGTGCCACCAGCAGTCTTGGCGGCGTCAATCAGCCCCAGCATTTT.